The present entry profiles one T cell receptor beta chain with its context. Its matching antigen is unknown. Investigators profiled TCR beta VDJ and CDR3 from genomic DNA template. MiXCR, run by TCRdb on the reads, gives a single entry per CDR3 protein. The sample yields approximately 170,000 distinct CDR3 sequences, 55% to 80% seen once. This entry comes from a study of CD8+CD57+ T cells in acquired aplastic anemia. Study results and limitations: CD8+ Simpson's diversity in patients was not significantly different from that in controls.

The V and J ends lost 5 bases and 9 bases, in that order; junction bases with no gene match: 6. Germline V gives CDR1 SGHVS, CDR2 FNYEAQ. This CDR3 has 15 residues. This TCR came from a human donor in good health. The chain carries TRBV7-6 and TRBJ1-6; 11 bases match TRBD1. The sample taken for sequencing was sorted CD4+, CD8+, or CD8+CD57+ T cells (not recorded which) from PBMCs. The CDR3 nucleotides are TGTGCCAGCAGCCGGATAGGGACAGGGGGTTCACCCCTCCACTTT. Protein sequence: CASSRIGTGGSPLHF.